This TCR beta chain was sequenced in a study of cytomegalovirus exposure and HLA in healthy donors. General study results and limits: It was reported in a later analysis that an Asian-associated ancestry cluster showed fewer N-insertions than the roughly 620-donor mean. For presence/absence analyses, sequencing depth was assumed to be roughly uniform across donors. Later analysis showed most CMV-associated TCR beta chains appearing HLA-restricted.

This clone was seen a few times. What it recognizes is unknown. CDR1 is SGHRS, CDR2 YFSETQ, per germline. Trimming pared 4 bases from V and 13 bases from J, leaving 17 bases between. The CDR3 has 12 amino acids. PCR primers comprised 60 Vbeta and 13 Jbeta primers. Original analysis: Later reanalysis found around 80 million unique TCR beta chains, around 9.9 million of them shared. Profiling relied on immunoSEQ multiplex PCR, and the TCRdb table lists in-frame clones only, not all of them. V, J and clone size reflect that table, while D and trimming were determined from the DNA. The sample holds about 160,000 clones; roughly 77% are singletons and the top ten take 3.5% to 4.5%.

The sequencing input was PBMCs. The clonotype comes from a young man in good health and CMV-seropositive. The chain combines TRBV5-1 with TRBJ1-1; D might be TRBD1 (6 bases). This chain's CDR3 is CASSKNRVEGFF. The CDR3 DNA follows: TGCGCCAGCAGCAAGAACAGGGTTGAGGGTTTCTTT.